The present TCR beta chain was sequenced within a study of cytomegalovirus exposure and HLA in healthy donors. 60 Vbeta and 13 Jbeta primers were used in PCR. The assay was immunoSEQ multiplex PCR, and TCRdb's table has in-frame clones only and misses some. This sample carries approximately 100,000 clones, about 70% of them seen once, and the ten largest clones take less than 0.95%. The junction had 16 bases not matched to a gene; V was cut back by 4 bases and J by 6 bases. The V gene's germline CDR1 is SGHDT and CDR2 YYEEEE. CDR3 length equals 17 residues. On this clone itself: Its target is unknown.

General observations from the study: The study recorded over 150 TCR beta chains that were cytomegalovirus-associated.

The sample comprised PBMCs. V gene TRBV5-6 combines with J gene TRBJ2-3; the match to TRBD1 covers 8 bases. This TCR derives from a boy under 18 in good health and CMV-seronegative. DNA of the CDR3: TGTGCCAGCAGCCCTAGACAGGGGATGGTTTTTTCGGATACGCAGTATTTT. This translates into CASSPRQGMVFSDTQYF.